Given below is one T cell receptor (beta chain) in context. Its cognate antigen is unknown. The source of the sample is a study of cytomegalovirus exposure and HLA in healthy donors. Whole-study results and caveats: Some TCR beta chains (around 180 of them) were listed as cytomegalovirus-associated.

Assay: immunoSEQ multiplex PCR; the TCRdb copy retains only in-frame clones and omits some. The sample has 100,000 to 150,000 clones, about nine tenths seen once. Donors were drawn from the approximately 120-subject validation cohort, separate from the roughly 700-subject first cohort. The CDR3 runs to 16 residues. V lost 4 bases to trimming and J lost 1 base; unmatched junction nucleotides: 9. The germline V gene encodes CDR1 KGHSH and CDR2 LQKENI. The chain recombines TRBV18 with TRBJ2-5; TRBD2 agrees at 7 bases. The source material was PBMCs. The sequence derives from a woman aged 18-29 years in good health and CMV-seronegative. CDR3 coding DNA: TGTGCCAGCTCACAGACACCAGCGGGGTTCCAAGAGACCCAGTACTTC. Protein sequence: CASSQTPAGFQETQYF.